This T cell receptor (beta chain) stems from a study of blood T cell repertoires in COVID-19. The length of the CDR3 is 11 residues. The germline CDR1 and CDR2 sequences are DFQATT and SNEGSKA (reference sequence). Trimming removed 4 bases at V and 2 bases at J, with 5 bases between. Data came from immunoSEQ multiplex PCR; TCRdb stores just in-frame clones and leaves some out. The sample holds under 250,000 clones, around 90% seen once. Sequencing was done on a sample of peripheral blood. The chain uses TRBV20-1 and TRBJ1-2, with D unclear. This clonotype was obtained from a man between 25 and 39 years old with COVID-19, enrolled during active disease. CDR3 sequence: CSATENYGYTF. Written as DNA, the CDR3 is TGCAGTGCTACGGAGAACTATGGCTACACCTTC.